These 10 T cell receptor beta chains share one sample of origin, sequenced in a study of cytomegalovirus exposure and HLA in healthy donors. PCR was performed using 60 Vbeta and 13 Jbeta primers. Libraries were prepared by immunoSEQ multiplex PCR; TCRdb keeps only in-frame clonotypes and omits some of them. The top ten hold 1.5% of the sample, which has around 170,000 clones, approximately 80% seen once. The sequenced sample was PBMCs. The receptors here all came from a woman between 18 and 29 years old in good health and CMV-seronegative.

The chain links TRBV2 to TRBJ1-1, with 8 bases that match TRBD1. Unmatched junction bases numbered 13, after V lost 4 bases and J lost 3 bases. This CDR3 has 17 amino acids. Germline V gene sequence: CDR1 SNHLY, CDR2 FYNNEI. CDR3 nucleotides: TGTGCCAGCAGTGCGTACGGGACAGGACAACAGGACACTGAAGCTTTCTTT. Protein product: CASSAYGTGQQDTEAFF.

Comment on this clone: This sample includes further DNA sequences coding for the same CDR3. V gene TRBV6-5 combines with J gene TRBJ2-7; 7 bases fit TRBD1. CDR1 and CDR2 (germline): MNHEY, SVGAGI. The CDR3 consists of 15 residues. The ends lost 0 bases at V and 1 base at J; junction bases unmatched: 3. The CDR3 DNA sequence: TGTGCCAGCAGTTACTCAGGGACAGCTTCCTACGAGCAGTACTTC. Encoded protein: CASSYSGTASYEQYF.

In nucleotides, the CDR3 is TGCGCCAGCAGCTTGGCCGATTGGACAGGGGTCACTGAAGCTTTCTTT. It translates to CASSLADWTGVTEAFF. The chain employs TRBV5-1 and TRBJ1-1, with 9 bases that match TRBD1. Trimming cost V 0 bases and J 4 bases; bases outside gene matches: 7. The CDR3 covers 16 residues. From germline, CDR1 is SGHRS and CDR2 YFSETQ.

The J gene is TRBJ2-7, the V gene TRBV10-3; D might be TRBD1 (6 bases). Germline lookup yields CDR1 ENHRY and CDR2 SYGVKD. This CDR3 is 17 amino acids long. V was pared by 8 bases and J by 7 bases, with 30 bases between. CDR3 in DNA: TGTGCCATCTACCAGGGACCAAACAGGGTCCGAATGAGGGAGCAGTACTTC. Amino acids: CAIYQGPNRVRMREQYF.

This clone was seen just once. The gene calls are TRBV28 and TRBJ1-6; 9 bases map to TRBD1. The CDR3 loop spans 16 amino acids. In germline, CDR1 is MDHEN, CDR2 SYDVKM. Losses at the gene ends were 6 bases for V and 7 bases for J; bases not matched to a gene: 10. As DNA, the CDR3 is TGTGCCAGCAGCTTCATTTGGACAGGGGAAAATTCACCCCTCCACTTT. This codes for CASSFIWTGENSPLHF. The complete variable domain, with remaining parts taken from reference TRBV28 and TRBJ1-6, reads DVKVTQSSRYLVKRTGEKVFLECVQDMDHENMFWYRQDPGLGLRLIYFSYDVKMKEKGDIPEGYSVSREKKERFSLILESASTNQTSMYLCASSFIWTGENSPLHFGNGTRLTVT.

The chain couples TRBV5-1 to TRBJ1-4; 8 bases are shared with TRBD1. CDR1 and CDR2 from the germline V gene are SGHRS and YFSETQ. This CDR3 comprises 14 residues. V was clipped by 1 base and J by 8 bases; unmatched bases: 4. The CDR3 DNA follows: TGCGCCAGCAGCTTGTCAGGGGGCAGGGAAAAACTGTTTTTT. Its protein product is CASSLSGGREKLFF. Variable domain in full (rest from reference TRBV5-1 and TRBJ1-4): KAGVTQTPRYLIKTRGQQVTLSCSPISGHRSVSWYQQTPGQGLQFLFEYFSETQRNKGNFPGRFSGRQFSNSRSEMNVSTLELGDSALYLCASSLSGGREKLFFGSGTQLSVL.

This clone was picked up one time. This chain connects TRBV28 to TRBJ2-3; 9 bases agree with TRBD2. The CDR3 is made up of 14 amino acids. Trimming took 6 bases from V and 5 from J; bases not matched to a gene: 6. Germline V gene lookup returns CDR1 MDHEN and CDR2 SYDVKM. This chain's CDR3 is CASRPGLAIDTQYF. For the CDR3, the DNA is TGTGCCAGCAGGCCGGGACTAGCAATAGATACGCAGTATTTT.

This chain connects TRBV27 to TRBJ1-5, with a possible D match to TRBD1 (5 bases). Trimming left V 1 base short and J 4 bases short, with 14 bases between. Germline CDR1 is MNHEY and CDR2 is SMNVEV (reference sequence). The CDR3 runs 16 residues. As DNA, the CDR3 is TGTGCCAGCAGTTTATACGGGCAGGGTTATAATCAGCCCCAGCATTTT. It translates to CASSLYGQGYNQPQHF.

The CDR3 DNA reads TGCGCCAGCAGCGCAACGTGGACTGATAACACCGGGGAGCTGTTTTTT. It encodes CASSATWTDNTGELFF. V and J are TRBV4-1 and TRBJ2-2; a weak D match, TRBD2 (5 bases). Trimming removed 5 bases from V and 2 bases from J, with 15 bases in between. CDR1 is MGHRA, CDR2 YSYEKL, per germline. CDR3 length: 16 amino acids.

The CDR3 DNA reads TGTGCCAGCAGCCCCACTGGCACCGGTCATCCAGGGGAGACCCAGTACTTC. Translating it yields CASSPTGTGHPGETQYF. V gene TRBV11-2 combines with J gene TRBJ2-5, with D maybe TRBD1 (5 bases). The CDR3 is 17 residues long. CDR1 is SGHAT, CDR2 FQNNGV, per germline. The V gene lost 5 bases and the J gene lost 5 bases, with 24 bases spanning the gap.